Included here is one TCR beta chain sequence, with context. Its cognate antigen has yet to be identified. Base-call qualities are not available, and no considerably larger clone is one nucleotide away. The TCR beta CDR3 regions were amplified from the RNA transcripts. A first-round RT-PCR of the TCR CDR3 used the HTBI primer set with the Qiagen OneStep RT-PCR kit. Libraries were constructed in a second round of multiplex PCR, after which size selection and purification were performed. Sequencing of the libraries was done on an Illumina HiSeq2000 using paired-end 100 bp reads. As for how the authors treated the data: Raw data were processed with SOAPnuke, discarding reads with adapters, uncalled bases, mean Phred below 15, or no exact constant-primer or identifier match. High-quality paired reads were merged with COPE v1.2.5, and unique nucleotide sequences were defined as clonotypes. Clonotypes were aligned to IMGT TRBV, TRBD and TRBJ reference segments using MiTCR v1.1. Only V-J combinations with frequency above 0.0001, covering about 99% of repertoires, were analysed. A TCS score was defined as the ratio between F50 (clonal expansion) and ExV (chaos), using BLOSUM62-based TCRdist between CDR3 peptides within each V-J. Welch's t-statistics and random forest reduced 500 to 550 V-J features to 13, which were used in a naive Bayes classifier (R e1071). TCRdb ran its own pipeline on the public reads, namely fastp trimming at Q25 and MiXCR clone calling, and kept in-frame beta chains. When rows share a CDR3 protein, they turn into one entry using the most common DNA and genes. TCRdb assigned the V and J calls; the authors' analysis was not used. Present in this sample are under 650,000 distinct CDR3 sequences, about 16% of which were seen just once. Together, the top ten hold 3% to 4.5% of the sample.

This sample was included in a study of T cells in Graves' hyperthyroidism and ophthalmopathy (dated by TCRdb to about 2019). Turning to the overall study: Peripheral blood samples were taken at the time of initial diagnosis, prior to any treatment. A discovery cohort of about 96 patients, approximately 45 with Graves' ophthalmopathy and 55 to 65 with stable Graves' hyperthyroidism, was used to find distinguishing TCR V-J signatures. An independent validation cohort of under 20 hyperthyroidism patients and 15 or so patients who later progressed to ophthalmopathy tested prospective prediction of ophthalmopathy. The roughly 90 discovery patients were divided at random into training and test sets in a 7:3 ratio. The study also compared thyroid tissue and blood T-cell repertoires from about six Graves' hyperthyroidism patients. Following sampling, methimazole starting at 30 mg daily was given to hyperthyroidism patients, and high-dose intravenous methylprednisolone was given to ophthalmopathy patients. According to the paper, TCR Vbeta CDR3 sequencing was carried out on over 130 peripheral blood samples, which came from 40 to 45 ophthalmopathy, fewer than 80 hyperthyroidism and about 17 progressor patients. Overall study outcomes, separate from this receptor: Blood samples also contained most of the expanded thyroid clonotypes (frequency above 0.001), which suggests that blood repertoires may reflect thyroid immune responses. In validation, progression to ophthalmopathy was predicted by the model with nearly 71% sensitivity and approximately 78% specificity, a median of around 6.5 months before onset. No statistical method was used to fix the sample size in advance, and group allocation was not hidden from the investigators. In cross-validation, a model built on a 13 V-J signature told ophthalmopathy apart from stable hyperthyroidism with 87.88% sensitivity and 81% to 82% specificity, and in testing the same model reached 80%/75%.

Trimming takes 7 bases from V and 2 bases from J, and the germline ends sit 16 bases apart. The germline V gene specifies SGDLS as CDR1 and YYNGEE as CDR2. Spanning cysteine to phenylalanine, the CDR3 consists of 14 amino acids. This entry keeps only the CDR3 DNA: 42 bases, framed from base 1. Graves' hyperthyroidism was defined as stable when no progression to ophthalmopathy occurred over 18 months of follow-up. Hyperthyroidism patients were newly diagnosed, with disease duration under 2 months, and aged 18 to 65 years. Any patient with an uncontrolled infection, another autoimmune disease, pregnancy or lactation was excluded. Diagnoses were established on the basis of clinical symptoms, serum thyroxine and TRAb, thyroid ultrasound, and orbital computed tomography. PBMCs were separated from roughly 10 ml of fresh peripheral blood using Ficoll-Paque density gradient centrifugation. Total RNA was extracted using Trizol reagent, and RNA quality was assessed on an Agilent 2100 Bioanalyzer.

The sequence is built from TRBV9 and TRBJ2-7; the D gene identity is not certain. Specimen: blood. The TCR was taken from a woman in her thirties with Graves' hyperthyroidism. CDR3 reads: CASSPRAAPYEQYF. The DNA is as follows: TGTGCCAGCTCCCCCCGGGCCGCGCCCTACGAGCAGTACTTC.